This T cell receptor (beta chain) comes out of a study of shared clonotypes between healthy human individuals. Naive CD8 populations comprised CD45RO-negative cells positively selected for CCR7, excluding terminally differentiated effector memory CD45RA+ cells. With regard to this clone: What it binds is unknown.

General study results and limits: Sorted-subset samples were not fully sequenced, rarefaction indicated.

The repertoire was sequenced with immunoSEQ multiplex PCR; TCRdb's copy has only in-frame clones and lacks some. The repertoire has under 850,000 clones, 80% to 95% of them found once; the top ten carry around 24%. V was shortened by 2 bases and J by 2 bases, with 7 bases between the two germline ends. Germline-derived CDR1 and CDR2 are MDHEN and SYDVKM. This CDR3 region has 14 residues. The chain uses TRBV28 and TRBJ2-4, with D uncertain. Material: naive CD8+ T cells sorted from blood. This TCR was recovered from a man aged 25 to 40 in good health. In DNA form, the CDR3 reads TGTGCCAGCAGTTTAGCAGGATCCAAAAACATTCAGTACTTC. As protein: CASSLAGSKNIQYF.